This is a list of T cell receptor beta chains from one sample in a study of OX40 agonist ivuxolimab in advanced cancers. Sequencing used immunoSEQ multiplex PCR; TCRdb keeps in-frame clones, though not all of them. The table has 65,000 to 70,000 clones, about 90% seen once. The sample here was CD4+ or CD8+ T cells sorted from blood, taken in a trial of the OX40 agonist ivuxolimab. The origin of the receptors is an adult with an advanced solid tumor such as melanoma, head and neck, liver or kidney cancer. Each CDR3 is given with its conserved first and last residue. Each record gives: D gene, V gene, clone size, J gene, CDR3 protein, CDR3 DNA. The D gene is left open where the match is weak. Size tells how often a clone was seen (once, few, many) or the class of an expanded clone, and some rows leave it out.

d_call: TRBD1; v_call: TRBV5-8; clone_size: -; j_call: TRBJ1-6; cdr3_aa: CASSYETGTYNSPLHF; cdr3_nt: TGTGCCAGCAGTTACGAGACAGGGACCTATAATTCACCCCTCCACTTT
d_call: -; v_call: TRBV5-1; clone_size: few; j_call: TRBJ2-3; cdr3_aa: CASSPSIRADTQYF; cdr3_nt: TGCGCCAGCAGCCCCTCCATCAGGGCAGATACGCAGTATTTT
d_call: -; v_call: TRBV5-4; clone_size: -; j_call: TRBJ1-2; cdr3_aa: CASSLSTGWGYTF; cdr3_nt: TGTGCCAGCAGCTTGAGTACAGGGTGGGGCTACACCTTC
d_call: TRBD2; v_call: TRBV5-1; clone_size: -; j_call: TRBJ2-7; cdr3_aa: CASSFALAGGSEQYF; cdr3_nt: TGCGCCAGCAGCTTCGCCCTAGCGGGAGGGAGCGAGCAGTACTTC
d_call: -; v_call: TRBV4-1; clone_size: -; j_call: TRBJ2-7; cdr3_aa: CASSLGDEQYF; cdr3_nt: TGCGCCAGCAGCCTAGGGGACGAGCAGTACTTC
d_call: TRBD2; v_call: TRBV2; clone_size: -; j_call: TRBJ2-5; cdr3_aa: CASSEGPRRGETQYF; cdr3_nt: TGTGCCAGCAGTGAAGGTCCAAGGCGGGGGGAGACCCAGTACTTC
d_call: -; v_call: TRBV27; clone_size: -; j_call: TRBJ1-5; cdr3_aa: CASRRDTFPLQPQHF; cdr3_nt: TGTGCCAGCAGAAGGGACACCTTTCCTCTTCAGCCCCAGCATTTT
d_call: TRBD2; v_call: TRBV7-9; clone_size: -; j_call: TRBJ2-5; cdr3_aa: CASSFSGRESTQYF; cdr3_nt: TGTGCCAGCAGCTTTTCGGGGAGGGAGTCGACCCAGTACTTC
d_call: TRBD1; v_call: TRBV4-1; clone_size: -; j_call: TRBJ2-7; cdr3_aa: CASSQGQGDSYEQYF; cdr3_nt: TGTGCCAGCAGCCAAGGACAGGGGGACTCCTACGAGCAGTACTTC
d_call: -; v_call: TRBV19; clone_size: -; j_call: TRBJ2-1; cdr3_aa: CASKRKGDTGSSRGRNNEQFF; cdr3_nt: TGTGCCAGTAAACGTAAGGGGGACACAGGGTCAAGCCGAGGGCGCAATAATGAGCAGTTCTTC
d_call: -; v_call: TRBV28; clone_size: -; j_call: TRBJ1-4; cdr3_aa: CASSRGVRELFF; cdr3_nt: TGTGCCAGCAGTCGGGGGGTTAGGGAACTGTTTTTT
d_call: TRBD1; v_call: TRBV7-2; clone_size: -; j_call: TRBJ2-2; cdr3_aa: CASSTDRGVFGELFF; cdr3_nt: TGTGCCAGCAGTACGGACAGGGGAGTGTTCGGGGAGCTGTTTTTT
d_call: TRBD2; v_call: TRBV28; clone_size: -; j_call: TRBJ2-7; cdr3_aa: CASTNGGASTTYEQYF; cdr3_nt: TGTGCCAGCACCAACGGGGGGGCTAGCACAACCTACGAGCAGTACTTC
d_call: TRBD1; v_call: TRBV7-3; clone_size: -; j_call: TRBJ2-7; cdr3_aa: CASSLDGTGSYEQYF; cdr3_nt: TGTGCCAGCAGCTTGGACGGGACAGGGTCCTACGAGCAGTACTTC
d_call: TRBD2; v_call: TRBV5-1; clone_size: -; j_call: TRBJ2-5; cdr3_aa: CASSWGPAGGGETQYF; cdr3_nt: TGCGCCAGCAGCTGGGGACCAGCGGGAGGCGGGGAGACCCAGTACTTC
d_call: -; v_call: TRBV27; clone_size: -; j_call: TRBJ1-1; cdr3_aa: CASSLSLGRAVNTEAFF; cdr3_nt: TGTGCCAGCAGTTTATCCTTGGGGCGGGCGGTGAACACTGAAGCTTTCTTT
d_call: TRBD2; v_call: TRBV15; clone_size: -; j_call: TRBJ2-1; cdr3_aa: CATSRDRWRGDSYNEQFF; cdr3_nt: TGTGCCACCAGCAGAGATCGGTGGCGGGGGGACTCCTACAATGAGCAGTTCTTC
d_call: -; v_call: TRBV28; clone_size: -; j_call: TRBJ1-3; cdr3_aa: CLTSGPGNTIYF; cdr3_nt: TGTTTAACTTCGGGGCCTGGAAACACCATATATTTT
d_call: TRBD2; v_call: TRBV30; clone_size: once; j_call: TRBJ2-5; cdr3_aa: CAWSRGGGAVQETQYF; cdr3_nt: TGTGCCTGGAGCCGGGGCGGGGGGGCGGTACAAGAGACCCAGTACTTC
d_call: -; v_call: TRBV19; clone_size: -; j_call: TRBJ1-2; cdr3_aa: CASTKTGEGGYTF; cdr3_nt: TGTGCCAGTACCAAGACTGGGGAGGGCGGCTACACCTTC
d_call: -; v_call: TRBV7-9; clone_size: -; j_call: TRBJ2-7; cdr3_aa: CASRPAGSYEQYF; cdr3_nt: TGTGCCAGCCGCCCGGCGGGCTCCTACGAGCAGTACTTC
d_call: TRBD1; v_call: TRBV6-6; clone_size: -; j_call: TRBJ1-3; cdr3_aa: CASSYSAGQWDTIYF; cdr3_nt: TGTGCCAGCAGTTACAGCGCGGGACAGTGGGACACCATATATTTT
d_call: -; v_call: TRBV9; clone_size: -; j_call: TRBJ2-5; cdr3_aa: CASSVGTLLRETQYF; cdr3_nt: TGTGCCAGCAGCGTCGGGACCCTGCTTCGGGAGACCCAGTACTTC
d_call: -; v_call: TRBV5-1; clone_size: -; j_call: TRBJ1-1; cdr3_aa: CASRPLEGLTTEAFF; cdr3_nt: TGCGCCAGCAGACCCCTTGAGGGTTTGACCACGGAAGCTTTCTTT
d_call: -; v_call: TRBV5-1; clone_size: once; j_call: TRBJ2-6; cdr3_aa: CASSWKLYGIPGANVLTF; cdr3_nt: TGCGCCAGCAGCTGGAAACTGTACGGGATCCCTGGGGCCAACGTCCTGACTTTC
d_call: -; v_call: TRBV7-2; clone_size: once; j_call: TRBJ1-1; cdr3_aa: CASSSIGRNLNTEAFF; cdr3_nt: TGTGCCAGCAGCTCCATAGGGAGGAATCTGAACACTGAAGCTTTCTTT
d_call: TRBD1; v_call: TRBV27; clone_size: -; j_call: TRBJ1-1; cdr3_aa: CASSLSPGGNTEAFF; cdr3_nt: TGTGCCAGCAGTTTATCGCCAGGGGGGAACACTGAAGCTTTCTTT
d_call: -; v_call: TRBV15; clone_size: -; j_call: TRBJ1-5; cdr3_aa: CATSRGEAGGQPQHF; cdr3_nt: TGTGCCACCAGCAGAGGTGAGGCCGGAGGTCAGCCCCAGCATTTT
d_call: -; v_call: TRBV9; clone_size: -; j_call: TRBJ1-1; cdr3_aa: CASSLGFNTEAFF; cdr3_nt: TGTGCCAGCAGCCTGGGGTTCAACACTGAAGCTTTCTTT
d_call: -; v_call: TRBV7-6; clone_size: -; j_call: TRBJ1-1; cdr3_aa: CASSSSRDPGAEAFF; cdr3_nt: TGTGCCAGCAGCTCCTCCCGGGACCCCGGTGCTGAAGCTTTCTTT
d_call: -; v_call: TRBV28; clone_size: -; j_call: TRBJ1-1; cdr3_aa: CASNPGGLNTEAFF; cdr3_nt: TGTGCCAGCAACCCCGGAGGTCTGAACACTGAAGCTTTCTTT
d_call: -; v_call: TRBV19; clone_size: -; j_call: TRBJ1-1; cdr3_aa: CASSSGRRNTEAFF; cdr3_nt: TGTGCCAGTAGTAGCGGACGCAGGAACACTGAAGCTTTCTTT
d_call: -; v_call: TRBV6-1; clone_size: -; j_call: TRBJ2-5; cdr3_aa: CASRTLETQYF; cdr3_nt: TGTGCCAGCAGGACACTGGAGACCCAGTACTTC
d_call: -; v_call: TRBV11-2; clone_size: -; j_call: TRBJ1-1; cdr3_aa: CASSLEASGHHEAFF; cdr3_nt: TGTGCCAGCAGCTTAGAGGCGTCGGGACACCATGAAGCTTTCTTT
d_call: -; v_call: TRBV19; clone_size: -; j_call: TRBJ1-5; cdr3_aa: CASSISTGLQPQHF; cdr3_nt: TGTGCCAGTAGTATAAGTACAGGGCTTCAGCCCCAGCATTTT